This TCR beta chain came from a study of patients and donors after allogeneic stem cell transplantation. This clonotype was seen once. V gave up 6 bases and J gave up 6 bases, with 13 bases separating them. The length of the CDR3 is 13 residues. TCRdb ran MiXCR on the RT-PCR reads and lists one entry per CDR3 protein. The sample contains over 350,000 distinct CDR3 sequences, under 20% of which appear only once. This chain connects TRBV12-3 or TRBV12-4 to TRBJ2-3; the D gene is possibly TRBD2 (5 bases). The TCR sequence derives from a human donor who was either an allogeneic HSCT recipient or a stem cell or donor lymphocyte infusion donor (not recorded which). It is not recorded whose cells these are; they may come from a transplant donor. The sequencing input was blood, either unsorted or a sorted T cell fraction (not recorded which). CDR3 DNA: TGTGCCAGCAGATTAACGGGGTCGGATACGCAGTATTTT. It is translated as CASRLTGSDTQYF.